This TCR beta chain was found in a study of T-cell memory formation after mild COVID-19. Overall study: The two donors had largely donor-specific TCR clusters.

J was trimmed by 5 bases and V by 7 bases; bases with no gene match: 2. There are 12 residues in the CDR3. Per the germline V gene, CDR1 is MNHEY and CDR2 is SVGAGI. One entry per CDR3 protein results from TCRdb running MiXCR on the 5' RACE reads. The table has fewer than 400,000 distinct CDR3 sequences, about a sixth seen once. Findings and limits, study-wide: Second-wave clones that peaked on day 37 lacked confirmed SARS-CoV-2 specificity.

Note on this clonotype: The antigen is undetermined.

V and J are TRBV6-5 and TRBJ2-1; 7 bases are a match to TRBD1. This receptor was obtained from a man younger than 35 who had mild COVID-19 (a few samples of this study predate the infection). Cell type and time point are not known. The sequenced sample consisted of PBMCs or a T cell subset sorted from them (not recorded which). The CDR3 protein is CASMGQNNEQFF. CDR3 sequence (DNA): TGTGCCAGCATGGGACAGAACAATGAGCAGTTCTTC.